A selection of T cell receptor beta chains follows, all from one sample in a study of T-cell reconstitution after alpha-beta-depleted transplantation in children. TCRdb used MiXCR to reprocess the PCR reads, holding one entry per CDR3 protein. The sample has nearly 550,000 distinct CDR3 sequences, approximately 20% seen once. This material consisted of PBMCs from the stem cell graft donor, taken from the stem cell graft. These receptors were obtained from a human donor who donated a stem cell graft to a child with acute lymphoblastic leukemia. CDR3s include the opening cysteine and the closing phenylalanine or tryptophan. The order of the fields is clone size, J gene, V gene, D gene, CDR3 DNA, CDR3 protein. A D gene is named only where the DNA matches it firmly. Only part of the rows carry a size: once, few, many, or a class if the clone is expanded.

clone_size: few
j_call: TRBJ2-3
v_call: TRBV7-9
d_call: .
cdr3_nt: TGTGCCAGCAGCCGGACTCCAGATACGCAGTATTTT
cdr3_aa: CASSRTPDTQYF

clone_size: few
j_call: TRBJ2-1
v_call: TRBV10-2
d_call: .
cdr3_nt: TGCGCCAGCGAGGCCCTGAACAATGAGCAGTTCTTC
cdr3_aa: CASEALNNEQFF

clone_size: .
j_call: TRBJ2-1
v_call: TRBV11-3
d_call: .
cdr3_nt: TGTGCCAGCAGCTTAAGGCACTCCTACAATGAGCAGTTCTTC
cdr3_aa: CASSLRHSYNEQFF

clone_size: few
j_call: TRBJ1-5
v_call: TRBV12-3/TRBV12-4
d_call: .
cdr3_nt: TGTGCCAGCAGTCAGGACCGAAATCAGCCCCAGCATTTT
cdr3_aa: CASSQDRNQPQHF

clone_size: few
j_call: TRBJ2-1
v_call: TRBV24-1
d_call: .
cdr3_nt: TGTGCCACCAGTGGGGGACCCGGGACACCTTTATCCAATGAGCAGTTCTTC
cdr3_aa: CATSGGPGTPLSNEQFF

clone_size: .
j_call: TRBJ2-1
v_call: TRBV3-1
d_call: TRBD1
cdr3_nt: TGTGCCAGCAGCCTAATAACAGGGGGCGAGGTTATCAATGAGCAGTTCTTC
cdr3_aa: CASSLITGGEVINEQFF

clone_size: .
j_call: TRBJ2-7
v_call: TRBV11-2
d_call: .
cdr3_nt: TGTGCCAGCAGCATATCAGGGTTACACGAGCAGTACTTC
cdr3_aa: CASSISGLHEQYF

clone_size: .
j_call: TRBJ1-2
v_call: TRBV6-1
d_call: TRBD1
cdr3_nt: TGTGCCAGCAGACAGGGGTCTAACTATGGCTACACCTTC
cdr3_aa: CASRQGSNYGYTF

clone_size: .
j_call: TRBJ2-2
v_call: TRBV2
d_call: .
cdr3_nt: TGTGCCAGTTATACAGAGGGCCCAGCCGGGGAGCTGTTTTTT
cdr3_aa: CASYTEGPAGELFF

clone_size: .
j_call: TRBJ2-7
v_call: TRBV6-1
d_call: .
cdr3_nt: TGTGCCAGCAGTGGGGGGACCTTTTCAGGCGAGCAGTACTTC
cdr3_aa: CASSGGTFSGEQYF

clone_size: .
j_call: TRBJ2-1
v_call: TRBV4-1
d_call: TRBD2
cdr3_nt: TGCGCCAGCAGCCAAATTAGCGGGGGAAACCTCTACAATGAGCAGTTCTTC
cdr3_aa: CASSQISGGNLYNEQFF

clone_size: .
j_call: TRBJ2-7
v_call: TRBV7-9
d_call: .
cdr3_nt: TGTGCCAGCAGCTTGGGACCGCTGCAGTACTTC
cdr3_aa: CASSLGPLQYF

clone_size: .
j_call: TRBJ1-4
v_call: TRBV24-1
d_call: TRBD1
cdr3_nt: TGTGCCACCAGTGACGCCGGGACAGGGGGAGAAAAACTGTTTTTT
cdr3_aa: CATSDAGTGGEKLFF

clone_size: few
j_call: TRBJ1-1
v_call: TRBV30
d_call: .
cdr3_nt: TGTGCCTGGAGCGCCGTGGTCTTT
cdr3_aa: CAWSAVVF

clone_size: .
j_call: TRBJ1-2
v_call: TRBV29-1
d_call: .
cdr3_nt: TGCAGCGTATCCGGGACACGGTATGGCTACACCTTC
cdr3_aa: CSVSGTRYGYTF

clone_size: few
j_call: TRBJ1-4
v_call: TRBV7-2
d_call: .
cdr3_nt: TGTGCCAGCAGCTTAGTGTTGTGGGTTTCGAAAGGAAAACTGTTTTTT
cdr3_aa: CASSLVLWVSKGKLFF

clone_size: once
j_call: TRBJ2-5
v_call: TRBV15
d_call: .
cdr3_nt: TGTGCCACCAGCAGAGCAGAGACCCAGTACTTC
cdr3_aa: CATSRAETQYF